The source of this T cell receptor beta chain is a study of regulatory T cells in long-lasting Graves disease. Study-wide results and caveats: Relative to newly diagnosed Graves' patients, persistent ones had lower TCR diversity. There were preferences for TRBV28, TRBJ1-2 and TRBJ2-5 in persistent disease.

iRepertoire HTBI primers and Arm-PCR of CDR3 regions built TCR beta libraries. TCRdb reprocessed the multiplex PCR reads via MiXCR and lists one record per CDR3 protein. The sample includes 700,000 or so distinct CDR3 sequences, 30% of them seen just once. The germline CDR1 and CDR2 sequences are MDHEN and SYDVKM. Trimming stripped 5 bases from V and 4 bases from J, with 20 bases between. The CDR3 loop spans 16 amino acids. For this clonotype: Its antigen is currently unknown.

Specified time point: persistent/refractory GD, antithyroid drugs over 5 years with positive TRAb. Preparation of the TCR library used RNA extracted from PBMCs. Blood from the periphery, about 9.2 milliliters in all, was drawn into EDTA tubes. The V and J genes are TRBV28 and TRBJ1-2, with D tentatively TRBD1 (6 bases). This TCR was recovered from a female donor with Graves disease. Sequenced here: peripheral blood mononuclear cells (PBMCs), sampled when the disease was refractory, from a patient treated with antithyroid drugs. CDR3 sequence: CASSPSGVQGSYGYTF. The CDR3 DNA reads TGTGCCAGCAGTCCCTCAGGCGTCCAGGGGAGCTATGGCTACACCTTC.